The entry that follows covers one T cell receptor beta chain sequence. The clone's antigen remains unknown. Nothing much larger sits one base from this clone, and base qualities are not available. The library was obtained by PCR. For sequencing, a NextSeq 500 was employed. Bulk TCR libraries were generated as previously described, with the TCR primers listed in Table S5 used. Purification of total RNA was performed with the Qiagen AllPrep DNA/RNA kit. Reads from multiple sequencing runs of the same library were pooled before analysis. As for the authors' bioinformatics: Reads were retained only if their TCR constant sequence matched exactly, and those retained reads were trimmed to 150 nt and grouped according to their 12-nt molecular barcodes. Reads inside each barcode group were sub-clustered using a 15% Levenshtein threshold, and a quality-weighted consensus sequence was constructed for each RNA molecule. Non-functional sequences were excluded, and lower-count sequences lying one edit away from another sequence were also excluded. On the basis of fitting two negative binomial distributions, barcode sub-clusters with fewer than 20% of the maximum read count were discarded. Starting from the raw public reads, TCRdb applied fastp trimming at Q25, assembled clones with MiXCR and retained in-frame beta chains. Here each entry gathers all rows of one CDR3 protein and keeps the most common genes and DNA. For this entry, the V and J calls and clone size follow TCRdb and not the study's own pipeline. Here the sample has nearly 650,000 distinct CDR3 sequences; around 25% occur a single time. The top ten constitute about 0.84% of the sample.

The data were obtained in a study of molecular identifiers for immune sequencing clone quantification listed by TCRdb under 2018. The study in broad terms: For a replicate experiment, RNA from roughly 20,000 or 100,000 naive CD8 T cells was divided into five aliquots, and four of the five aliquots were sequenced. This methods study benchmarked molecular-identifier clustering-based TCR repertoire sequencing (MIDCIRS) and TCR RNA copy counting, using CD8 T cells to do so. Broad study findings and their caveats: In CMV-specific effector cells, clones with more than 20 RNA copies accounted for over 97% of molecules, whereas in naive cells such clones accounted for under 1%. Roughly 2.8 recovered TCR RNA copies per cell were obtained by modeling, versus approximately 10 by digital PCR, implying a capture efficiency of about 30%. The sizes of highly expanded clones could end up underestimated when identical TCR molecules share a barcode. The naive libraries included spiked-in Jurkat TCR RNA (roughly 11 copies' worth), and this RNA is not part of the donor repertoire. When barcode sub-clustering was not used, chimeric consensus sequences inflated TCR diversity, with chimeras reaching as high as 47%. A single cell's worth of spiked-in Jurkat TCR RNA was reported detectable even among approximately 930,000 naive CD8 T cells.

Libraries of naive CD8 T cells were generated from roughly 21,000 to 960,000 sorted cells, with 10%, 30% or 50% of the purified RNA used. On a BD FACSAria II, naive CD8 T cells were FACS-sorted as CD8+CD4-CCR7+CD45RA+ and collected into RLT Plus buffer. Roughly 10 TCR copies' worth of Jurkat RNA were spiked into about 19,000-1,100,000 naive CD8 T cell samples to test detection sensitivity. Enrichment of CD8 T cells was done with RosetteSep CD8+ T Cell Enrichment Cocktail plus Ficoll-Paque, and ACK red cell lysis came afterward. The germline V gene (reference sequence) provides CDR1 MNHEY and CDR2 SMNVEV. Including cysteine and phenylalanine, the CDR3 has 14 amino acids. The only DNA kept is the CDR3, 42 bases in frame from the first base. V loses 4 bases of germline sequence and J loses 1 base, and the interval between the two ends is 10 bases.

The sequence was obtained from a human donor in good health. Some libraries in this study had Jurkat cell RNA spiked in. Material for sequencing was naive CD8+ T cells from blood, with Jurkat cell RNA spiked in. Read against the paper, the sample's cell subset or site label means: FACS-sorted CD8+CD4-CCR7+CD45RA+ naive T cells. The V and J genes are TRBV27 and TRBJ1-1; possibly the D gene is TRBD1, per 5 matching bases. CDR3 reads: CASSYIGANTEAFF. The nucleotide sequence is given as TGTGCCAGCAGTTATATAGGGGCGAACACTGAAGCTTTCTTT.